This T cell receptor (beta chain) was profiled in a study of shared clonotypes between healthy human individuals. Healthy adults negative for HIV, lacking recent acute infections or vaccinations, served as donors. Findings and caveats of the study: Non-shared clonotypes showed lower generation probabilities than clonotypes common to all four donors.

This clone came up a few times. Its antigen remains unidentified. Sequencing used immunoSEQ multiplex PCR; TCRdb keeps in-frame clones, though not all of them. Among about 110,000 clones listed, about 70% were seen once. The V end was cut by 6 bases, the J end by 3 bases, with 14 bases between. There are 15 residues in the CDR3. Germline CDR1 is MGHDK and CDR2 is SYGVNS. The source material was memory CD8+ T cells sorted from blood. Specified subset: CD45RO+ cells pooled with CCR7-negative TemRA cells. The receptor was derived from a woman in her 30s in good health. This chain joins TRBV25-1 and TRBJ1-4, with D maybe TRBD1 (5 bases). In DNA, the CDR3 is TGTGCCAGCAGCCCGAGGGGCGCCGCTAATGAAAAACTGTTTTTT. This codes for CASSPRGAANEKLFF.